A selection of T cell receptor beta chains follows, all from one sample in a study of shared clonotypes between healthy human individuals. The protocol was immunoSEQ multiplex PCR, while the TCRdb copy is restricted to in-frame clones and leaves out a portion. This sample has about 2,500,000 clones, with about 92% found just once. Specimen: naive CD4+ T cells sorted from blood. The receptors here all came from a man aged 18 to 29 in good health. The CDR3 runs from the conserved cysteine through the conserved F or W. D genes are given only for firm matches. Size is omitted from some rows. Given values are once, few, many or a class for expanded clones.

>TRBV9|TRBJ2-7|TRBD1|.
CASSGTGDGVEQYF
TGTGCCAGCAGCGGAACAGGGGATGGGGTCGAGCAGTACTTC
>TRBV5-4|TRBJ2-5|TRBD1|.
CASSLAKQGAQETQYF
TGTGCCAGCAGCTTGGCAAAACAGGGGGCCCAAGAGACCCAGTACTTC
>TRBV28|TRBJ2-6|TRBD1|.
CATETGALQAGANVLTF
TGTGCCACCGAGACAGGGGCCCTCCAGGCTGGGGCCAACGTCCTGACTTTC
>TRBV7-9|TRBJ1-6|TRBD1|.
CASSPWTGESPLHF
TGTGCCAGCAGCCCTTGGACAGGTGAATCACCCCTCCACTTT
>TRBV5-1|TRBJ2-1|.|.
CASGWGWGDEQFF
TGCGCCAGCGGGTGGGGATGGGGCGATGAGCAGTTCTTC
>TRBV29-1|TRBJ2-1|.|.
CSVGRGQGYNEQFF
TGCAGCGTTGGGAGGGGCCAAGGTTACAATGAGCAGTTCTTC
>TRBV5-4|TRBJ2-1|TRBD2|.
CASSSSVAGYYNEQFF
TGTGCCAGCAGCTCATCAGTAGCGGGATACTACAATGAGCAGTTCTTC
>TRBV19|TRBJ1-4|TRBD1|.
CASSVQGRGEKLFF
TGTGCCAGTAGTGTACAGGGGAGGGGTGAAAAACTGTTTTTT
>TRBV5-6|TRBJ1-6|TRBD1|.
CASRGTGDNSPLHF
TGTGCCAGCAGAGGGACAGGGGATAATTCACCCCTCCACTTT
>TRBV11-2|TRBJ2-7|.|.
CASSLDGGSPYEQYF
TGTGCCAGCAGCTTAGACGGGGGTTCCCCCTACGAGCAGTACTTC
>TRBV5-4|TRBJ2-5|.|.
CASRPSWGRQETQYF
TGTGCCAGCAGGCCCTCTTGGGGCCGCCAAGAGACCCAGTACTTC
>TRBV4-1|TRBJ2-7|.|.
CASSRSEGGSYEQYF
TGCGCCAGCAGCCGCTCAGAGGGGGGCTCCTACGAGCAGTACTTC
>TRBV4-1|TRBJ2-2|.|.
CASSSGTYTGELFF
TGCGCCAGCAGCTCCGGGACCTACACCGGGGAGCTGTTTTTT
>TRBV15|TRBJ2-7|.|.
CATSRASGQRSYEQYF
TGTGCCACCAGCAGAGCCTCGGGGCAGAGGAGTTACGAGCAGTACTTC
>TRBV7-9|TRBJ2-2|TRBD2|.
CASSKSGTEELFF
TGTGCCAGCAGCAAAAGCGGGACCGAGGAGCTGTTTTTT
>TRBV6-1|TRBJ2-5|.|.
CASSEGGQPLGAQYF
TGTGCCAGCAGTGAAGGGGGGCAGCCTCTCGGGGCCCAGTACTTC
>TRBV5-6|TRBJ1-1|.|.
CASSRATAEAFF
TGTGCCAGCAGCAGAGCGACAGCGGAAGCTTTCTTT
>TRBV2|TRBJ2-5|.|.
CASSAAKLALQETQYF
TGTGCCAGCAGTGCGGCTAAGCTAGCGCTCCAAGAGACCCAGTACTTC
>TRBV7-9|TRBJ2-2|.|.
CASSLWELAGELFF
TGTGCCAGCAGCCTGTGGGAGTTGGCCGGGGAGCTGTTTTTT
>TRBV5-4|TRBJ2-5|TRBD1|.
CASSFTGGQTQYF
TGTGCCAGCAGCTTCACAGGGGGGCAGACCCAGTACTTC
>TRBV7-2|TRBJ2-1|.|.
CASSYYPHNEQFF
TGTGCCAGCAGCTACTATCCCCACAATGAGCAGTTCTTC
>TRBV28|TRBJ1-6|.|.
CASFSSSYNSPLHF
TGTGCCAGCTTTTCGAGCTCCTATAATTCACCCCTCCACTTT
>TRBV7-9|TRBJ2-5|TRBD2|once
CASSPNSGGSQYF
TGTGCCAGCAGTCCAAATAGCGGGGGCAGCCAGTACTTC
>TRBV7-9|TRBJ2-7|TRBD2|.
CASSPQGLAKNEQYF
TGTGCCAGCTCGCCTCAGGGACTAGCGAAAAACGAGCAGTACTTC
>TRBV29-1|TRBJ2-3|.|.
CSSDIGDTQYF
TGCAGCTCCGACATCGGGGATACGCAGTATTTT
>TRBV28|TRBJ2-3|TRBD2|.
CASSLAGGTDTQYF
TGTGCCAGCAGTTTAGCGGGGGGTACAGATACGCAGTATTTT
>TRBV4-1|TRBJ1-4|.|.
CASSRTPTNEKLFF
TGCGCCAGCAGCCGGACGCCCACAAATGAAAAACTGTTTTTT
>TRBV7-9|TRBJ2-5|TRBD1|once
CASSAGQGAGETQYF
TGTGCCAGCAGCGCGGGACAGGGGGCGGGAGAGACCCAGTACTTC
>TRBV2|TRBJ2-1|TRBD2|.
CARGGDSNNNEQFF
TGTGCCAGGGGGGGGGACTCTAATAACAATGAGCAGTTCTTC
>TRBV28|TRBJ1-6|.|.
CASSSGGTGYNSPLHF
TGTGCCAGCAGTTCCGGGGGTACGGGCTATAATTCACCCCTCCACTTT
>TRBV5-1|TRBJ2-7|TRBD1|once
CASSQGPGQTQYF
TGCGCCAGCAGCCAAGGCCCGGGACAGACTCAGTACTTC
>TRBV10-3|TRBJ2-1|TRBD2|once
CAIRAGYYNEQFF
TGTGCCATCAGAGCGGGGTACTACAATGAGCAGTTCTTC
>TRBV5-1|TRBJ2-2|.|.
CASSSGGAGNTGELFF
TGCGCCAGCAGCTCCGGCGGTGCGGGAAACACCGGGGAGCTGTTTTTT
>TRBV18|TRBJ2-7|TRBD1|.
CASSPPGQVYEQYF
TGTGCCAGCTCACCACCGGGACAGGTGTACGAGCAGTACTTC
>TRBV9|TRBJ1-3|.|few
CASSVSGSGNTIYF
TGTGCCAGCAGCGTATCTGGCTCTGGAAACACCATATATTTT
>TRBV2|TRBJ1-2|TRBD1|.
CASSQGAPDGYTF
TGTGCCAGCAGCCAGGGGGCCCCTGATGGCTACACCTTC
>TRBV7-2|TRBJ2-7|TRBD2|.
CASSNPGTSGSSYEQYF
TGTGCCAGCAGCAACCCCGGGACTAGCGGGAGCTCCTACGAGCAGTACTTC
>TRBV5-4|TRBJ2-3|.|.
CASTLGAVGDTQYF
TGTGCCAGCACCCTGGGAGCGGTAGGAGATACGCAGTATTTT
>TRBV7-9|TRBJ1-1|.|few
CASSWEGVAEAFF
TGTGCCAGCAGCTGGGAGGGTGTAGCTGAAGCTTTCTTT
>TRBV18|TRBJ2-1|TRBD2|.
CASSRVAGMDNEQFF
TGTGCCAGCTCAAGGGTAGCGGGAATGGATAATGAGCAGTTCTTC
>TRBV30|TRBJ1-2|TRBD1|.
CAWSPGTGNTF
TGTGCCTGGAGTCCCGGGACAGGGAACACCTTC
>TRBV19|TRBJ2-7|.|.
CASRDGKSYEQYF
TGTGCCAGTCGGGACGGAAAATCCTACGAGCAGTACTTC